The T cell receptor beta chain under discussion was sequenced for a study of cytomegalovirus exposure and HLA in healthy donors. Study background: The 120 or so validation repertoires, a later analysis reported, used the same platform as the 666 first-cohort repertoires.

Separation from the roughly 680-subject first cohort characterized the approximately 120-subject validation cohort, to which the donors belonged. Germline CDR1 reads LGHNT; CDR2 reads FRNRAP. CDR3 length: 18 residues. Trimming left V 0 bases short and J 0 bases short, with 17 bases between. The data were produced by immunoSEQ multiplex PCR, yet TCRdb's version contains in-frame clones alone and is incomplete. The sample holds around 300,000 clones; roughly 86% are singletons and the top ten take around 0.96%. This chain links TRBV12-5 with TRBJ2-5, with unresolved D. The receptor comes from a young man in good health and CMV-seronegative. Sequencing used PBMCs. Here the CDR3 reads CASGLVRSGSDYQETQYF. In DNA form, the CDR3 reads TGTGCTAGTGGTTTGGTACGAAGTGGCAGCGACTACCAAGAGACCCAGTACTTC.